This T cell receptor beta chain was sequenced during a study of shared clonotypes between healthy human individuals. As for the study in general: CD4 naive cells filled three plates per donor, CD4 memory three, CD8 naive two and CD8 memory one.

In the sorted-subset replicate PCRs, 150 to 200 ng DNA, 25,000 to 35,000 T cell genomes, was used. In the authors' workflow: ImmunoSEQ gave junction-only sequences without quality scores, so filtering differed. Generated by immunoSEQ multiplex PCR, the TCRdb table keeps only in-frame clones and is missing some. Clone size and the V and J calls come from that table; the DNA yielded D and trimming. The table has roughly 2,300,000 clones, under 95% seen once. This clone was counted once. The V gene's germline CDR1 is MNHEY and CDR2 SMNVEV (reference sequence). This CDR3 comprises 14 residues. With 6 bases clipped from V and 0 bases from J, the junction kept 2 bases outside the gene matches.

The source is a young man in good health. Some clones in this sample may be carry-over from other donors' samples. The chain employs TRBV27 and TRBJ1-3; 7 bases fit TRBD1. The sample taken for sequencing was naive CD4+ T cells from PBMCs. The sample's subset: CD45RA+ positively selected. The CDR3 nucleotides are TGTGCCAGCAGCCGGACAGGCTCTGGAAACACCATATATTTT. Translating it yields CASSRTGSGNTIYF.